This T cell receptor beta chain was profiled in a study of T-cell reconstitution after alpha-beta-depleted transplantation in children. For TCRbeta, the library was prepared with unique molecular identifiers. Each CDR3 protein is one row after TCRdb ran MiXCR on the PCR reads. This table has 500,000 or so distinct CDR3 sequences, over 25% appearing once. This clonotype has just one count. V was clipped by 4 bases and J by 0 bases, with 9 bases between them. Germline CDR1 and CDR2: MNHEY and SVGAGI. CDR3 size: 15 residues. The source was PBMCs from the stem cell graft donor, collected from the stem cell graft. This clonotype was obtained from a human donor who donated a stem cell graft to a child with aplastic anemia. The rearrangement joins TRBV6-5 to TRBJ1-4; a weak D match, TRBD1 (5 bases). CDR3 in amino acids: CASSSDSSTNEKLFF. The DNA for the CDR3 is TGTGCCAGCAGTTCCGACAGCTCAACTAATGAAAAACTGTTTTTT.